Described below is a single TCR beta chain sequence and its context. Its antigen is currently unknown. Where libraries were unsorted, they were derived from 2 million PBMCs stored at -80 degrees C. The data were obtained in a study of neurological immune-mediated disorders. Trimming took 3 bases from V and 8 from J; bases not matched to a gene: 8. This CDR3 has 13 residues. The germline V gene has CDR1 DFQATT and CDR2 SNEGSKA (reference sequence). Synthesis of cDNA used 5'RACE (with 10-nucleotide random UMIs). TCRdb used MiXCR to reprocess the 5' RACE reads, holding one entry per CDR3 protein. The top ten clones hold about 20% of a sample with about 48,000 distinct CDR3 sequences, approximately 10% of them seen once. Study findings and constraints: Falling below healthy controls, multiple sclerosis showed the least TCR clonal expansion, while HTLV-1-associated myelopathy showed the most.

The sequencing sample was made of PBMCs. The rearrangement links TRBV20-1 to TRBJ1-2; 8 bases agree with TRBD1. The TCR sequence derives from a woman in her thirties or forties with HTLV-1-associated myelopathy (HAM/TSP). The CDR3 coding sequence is TGCAGTGCTAGTCAGGACAGGGTAGGGGGCTACACCTTC. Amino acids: CSASQDRVGGYTF.